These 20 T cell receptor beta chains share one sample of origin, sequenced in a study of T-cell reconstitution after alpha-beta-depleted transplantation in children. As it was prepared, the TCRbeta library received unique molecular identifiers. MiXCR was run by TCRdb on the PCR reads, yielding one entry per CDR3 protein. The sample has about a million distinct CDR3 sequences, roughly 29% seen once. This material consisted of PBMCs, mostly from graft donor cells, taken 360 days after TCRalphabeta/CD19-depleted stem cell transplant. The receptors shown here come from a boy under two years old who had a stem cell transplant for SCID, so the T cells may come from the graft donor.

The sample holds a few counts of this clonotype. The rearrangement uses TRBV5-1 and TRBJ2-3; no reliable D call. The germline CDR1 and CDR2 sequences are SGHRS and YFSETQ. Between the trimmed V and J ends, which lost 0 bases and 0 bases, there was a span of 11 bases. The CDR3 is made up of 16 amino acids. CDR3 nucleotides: TGCGCCAGCAGCTTGGGCCCATCACTCAGCACAGATACGCAGTATTTT. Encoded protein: CASSLGPSLSTDTQYF.

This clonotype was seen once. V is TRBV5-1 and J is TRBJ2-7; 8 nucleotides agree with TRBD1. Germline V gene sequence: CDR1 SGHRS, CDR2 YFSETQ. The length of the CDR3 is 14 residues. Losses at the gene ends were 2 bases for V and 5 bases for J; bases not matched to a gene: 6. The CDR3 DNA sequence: TGCGCCAGCAGCTTCAGGACAGGGATGGACGAGCAGTACTTC. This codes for CASSFRTGMDEQYF.

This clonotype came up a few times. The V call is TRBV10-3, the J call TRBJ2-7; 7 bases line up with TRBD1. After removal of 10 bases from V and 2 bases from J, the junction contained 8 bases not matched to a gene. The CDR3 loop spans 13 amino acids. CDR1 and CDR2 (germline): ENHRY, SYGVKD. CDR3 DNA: TGTGCCACCGGACAGGCGTTCACCTACGAGCAGTACTTC. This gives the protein CATGQAFTYEQYF.

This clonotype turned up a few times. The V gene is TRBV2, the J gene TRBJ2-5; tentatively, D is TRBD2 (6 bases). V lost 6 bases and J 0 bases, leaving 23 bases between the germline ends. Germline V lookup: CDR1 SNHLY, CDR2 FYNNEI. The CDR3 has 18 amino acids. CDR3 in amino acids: CASSGPWQGGSDQETQYF. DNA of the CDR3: TGTGCCAGCAGCGGCCCCTGGCAGGGAGGTTCGGACCAAGAGACCCAGTACTTC. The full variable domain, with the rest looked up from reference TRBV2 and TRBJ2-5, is EPEVTQTPSHQVTQMGQEVILRCVPISNHLYFYWYRQILGQKVEFLVSFYNNEISEKSEIFDDQFSVERPDGSNFTLKIRSTKLEDSAMYFCASSGPWQGGSDQETQYFGPGTRLLVL.

The CDR3 nucleotides are TGTGCCACCAGTGATTTGCAAAGCGGCCCAAGCACAGATACGCAGTATTTT. Translated, it gives CATSDLQSGPSTDTQYF. The chain couples TRBV24-1 to TRBJ2-3; D perhaps matches TRBD2 (5 bases). V was pared by 0 bases and J by 0 bases, with 12 bases between. Per the germline V gene, CDR1 is KGHDR and CDR2 is SFDVKD. The CDR3 has 17 residues.

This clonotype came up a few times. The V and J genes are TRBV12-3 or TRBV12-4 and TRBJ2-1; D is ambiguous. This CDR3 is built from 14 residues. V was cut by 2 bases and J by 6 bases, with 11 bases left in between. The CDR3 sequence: CASSLKLFGNEQFF. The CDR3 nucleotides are TGTGCCAGCAGTTTAAAACTTTTCGGCAATGAGCAGTTCTTC.

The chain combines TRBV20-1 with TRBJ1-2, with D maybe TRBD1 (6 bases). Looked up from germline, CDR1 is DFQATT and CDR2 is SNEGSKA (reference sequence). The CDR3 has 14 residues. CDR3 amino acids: CRSSDTGSLDGYTF. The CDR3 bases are TGCAGGAGTTCGGATACAGGGTCGCTCGATGGCTACACCTTC.

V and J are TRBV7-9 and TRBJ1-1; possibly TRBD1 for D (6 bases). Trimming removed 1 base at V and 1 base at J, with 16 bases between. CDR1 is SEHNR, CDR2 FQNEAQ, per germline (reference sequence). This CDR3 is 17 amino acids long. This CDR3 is CASSLGPRRGPNTEAFF. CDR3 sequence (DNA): TGTGCCAGCAGCTTAGGTCCCCGCAGGGGACCGAACACTGAAGCTTTCTTT.

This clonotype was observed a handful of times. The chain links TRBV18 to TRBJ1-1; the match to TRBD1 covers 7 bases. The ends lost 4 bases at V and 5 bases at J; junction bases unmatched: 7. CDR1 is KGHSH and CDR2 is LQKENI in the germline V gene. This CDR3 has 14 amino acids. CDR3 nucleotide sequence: TGTGCCAGCTCACGCCTGACAGGGAGAACTGAAGCTTTCTTT. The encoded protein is CASSRLTGRTEAFF.

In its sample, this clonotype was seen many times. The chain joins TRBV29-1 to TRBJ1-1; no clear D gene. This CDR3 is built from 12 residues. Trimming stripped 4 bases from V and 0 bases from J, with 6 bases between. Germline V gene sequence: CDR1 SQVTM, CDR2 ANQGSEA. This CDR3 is CSVARVNTEAFF. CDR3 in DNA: TGCAGCGTTGCTAGGGTGAACACTGAAGCTTTCTTT.

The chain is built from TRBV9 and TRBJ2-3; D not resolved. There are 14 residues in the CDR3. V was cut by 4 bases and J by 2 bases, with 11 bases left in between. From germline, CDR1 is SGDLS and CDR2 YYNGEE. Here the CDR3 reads CASSPRLLTDTQYF. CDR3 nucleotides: TGTGCCAGCAGCCCCAGACTTCTCACAGATACGCAGTATTTT.

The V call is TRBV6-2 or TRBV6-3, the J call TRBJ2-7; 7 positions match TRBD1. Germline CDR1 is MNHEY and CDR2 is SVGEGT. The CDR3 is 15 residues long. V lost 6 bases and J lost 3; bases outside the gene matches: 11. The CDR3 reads CASSQEGQMHYEQYF. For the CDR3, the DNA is TGTGCCAGCAGCCAAGAGGGACAGATGCACTACGAGCAGTACTTC.

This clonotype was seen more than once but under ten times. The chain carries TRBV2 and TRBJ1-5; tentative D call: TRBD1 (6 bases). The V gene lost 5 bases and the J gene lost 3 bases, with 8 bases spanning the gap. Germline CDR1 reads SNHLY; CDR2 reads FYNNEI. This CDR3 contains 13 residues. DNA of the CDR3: TGTGCCAGCAGTACAGGGCCCAATCAGCCCCAGCATTTT. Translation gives CASSTGPNQPQHF.

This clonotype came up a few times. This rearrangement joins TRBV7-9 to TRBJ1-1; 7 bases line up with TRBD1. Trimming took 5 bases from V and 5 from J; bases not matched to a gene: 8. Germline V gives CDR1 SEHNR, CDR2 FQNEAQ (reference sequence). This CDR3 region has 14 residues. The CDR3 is CASSPQGLRTEAFF. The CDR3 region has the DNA TGTGCCAGCAGCCCACAGGGGCTGCGGACTGAAGCTTTCTTT.

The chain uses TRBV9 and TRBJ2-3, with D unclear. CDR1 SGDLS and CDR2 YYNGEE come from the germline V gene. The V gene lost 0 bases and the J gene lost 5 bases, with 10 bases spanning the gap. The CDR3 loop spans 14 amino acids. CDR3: CASSVGGPLDTQYF. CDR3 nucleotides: TGTGCCAGCAGCGTAGGGGGTCCTTTAGATACGCAGTATTTT. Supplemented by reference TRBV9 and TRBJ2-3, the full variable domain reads DSGVTQTPKHLITATGQRVTLRCSPRSGDLSVYWYQQSLDQGLQFLIQYYNGEERAKGNILERFSAQQFPDLHSELNLSSLELGDSALYFCASSVGGPLDTQYFGPGTRLTVL.

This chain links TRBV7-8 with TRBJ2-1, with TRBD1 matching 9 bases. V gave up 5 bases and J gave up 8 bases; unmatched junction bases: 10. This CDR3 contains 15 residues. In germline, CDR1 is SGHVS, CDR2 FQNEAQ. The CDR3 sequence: CASSGTGTGNYEQFF. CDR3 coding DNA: TGTGCCAGCAGCGGAACCGGGACAGGGAACTATGAGCAGTTCTTC.

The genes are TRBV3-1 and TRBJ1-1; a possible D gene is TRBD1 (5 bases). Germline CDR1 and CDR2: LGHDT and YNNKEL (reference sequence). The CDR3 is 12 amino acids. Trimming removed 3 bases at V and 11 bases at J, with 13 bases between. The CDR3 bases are TGTGCCAGCAGCCAGGGGGATACGGGGGCTTTCTTT. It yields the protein CASSQGDTGAFF.

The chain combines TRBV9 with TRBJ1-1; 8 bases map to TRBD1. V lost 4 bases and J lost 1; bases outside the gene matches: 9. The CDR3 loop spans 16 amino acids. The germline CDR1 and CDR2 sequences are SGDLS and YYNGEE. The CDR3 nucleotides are TGTGCCAGCAGCCTCAACTCGGACAGGGCGAACACTGAAGCTTTCTTT. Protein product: CASSLNSDRANTEAFF.

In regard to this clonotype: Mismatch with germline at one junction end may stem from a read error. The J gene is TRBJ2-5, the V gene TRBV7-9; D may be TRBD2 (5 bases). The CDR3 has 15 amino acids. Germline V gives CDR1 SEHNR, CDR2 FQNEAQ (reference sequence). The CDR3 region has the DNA TGTGCCAGCAGCCCTGGCTCCGGTGGGATGAGGGCCGCTAACTTC. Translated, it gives CASSPGSGGMRAANF.

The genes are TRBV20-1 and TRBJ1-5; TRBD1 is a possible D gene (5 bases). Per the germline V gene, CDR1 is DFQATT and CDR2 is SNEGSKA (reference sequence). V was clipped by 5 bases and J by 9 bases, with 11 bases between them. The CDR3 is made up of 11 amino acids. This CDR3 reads CSAGTSRPQHF. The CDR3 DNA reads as TGCAGTGCTGGGACCAGCAGGCCCCAGCATTTT.